Included here is one TCR beta chain sequence, with context. V was cut by 2 bases and J by 13 bases, with 15 bases left in between. From germline, CDR1 is MNHEY and CDR2 SMNVEV (reference sequence). The CDR3 is made up of 14 amino acids. Participants came from fewer than 25 US areas, aged roughly 18 to 95 years. Cohorts were based on clinical histories the participants reported. The sample originates from a study of blood T cell repertoires in COVID-19. Study as a whole: The cDNA or gDNA used as material had been derived from T cells, B-cell-depleted T cells, or PBMCs.

Source study methods: Nucleated cell counts were estimated from reference gene primer amplification. Profiled with immunoSEQ multiplex PCR; TCRdb holds only in-frame clones, not every one. That table supplies the V and J calls and clone size; D and trimming were determined from the DNA. The table records under 250,000 clones, around 85% of them present only once. The V call is TRBV27, the J call TRBJ1-6; weak D call: TRBD1 (5 bases). Material: PBMCs or T cells enriched from blood (not recorded which). This TCR was sampled from a woman between 50 and 59 years old with acute COVID-19. The CDR3 here is CASSLGGGVRPLHF. The CDR3 DNA follows: TGTGCCAGCAGTTTAGGTGGGGGGGTGAGGCCCCTCCACTTT.